This T cell receptor beta chain was sequenced during a study of read filtering for tumor transcriptome and immune sequencing. This CDR3 spans 14 amino acids. CDR1 and CDR2 from the germline V gene are DFQATT and SNEGSKA (reference sequence). Trimming removed 2 bases from V and 13 bases from J, with 21 bases in between. This clonotype appeared a few times. This library used 300 to 450 ng RNA and molecular barcoded adaptors spanning alpha/delta and beta/gamma chains. TCRdb ran MiXCR on the reads and lists one entry per CDR3 protein. The profile covers 65,000 or so distinct CDR3 sequences, with roughly 19% appearing a single time and 9.5% to 13% taken by the ten largest.

V usage is TRBV20-1 and J usage is TRBJ2-1; D is unresolved. The sequenced sample consisted of a population of CD138-negative cells sorted from bone marrow. The origin of this receptor is a donor over 35 with multiple myeloma. CDR3 in amino acids: CSARPPADLGVQFF. CDR3 in DNA: TGCAGTGCTAGACCCCCGGCGGACCTTGGAGTCCAGTTCTTC.